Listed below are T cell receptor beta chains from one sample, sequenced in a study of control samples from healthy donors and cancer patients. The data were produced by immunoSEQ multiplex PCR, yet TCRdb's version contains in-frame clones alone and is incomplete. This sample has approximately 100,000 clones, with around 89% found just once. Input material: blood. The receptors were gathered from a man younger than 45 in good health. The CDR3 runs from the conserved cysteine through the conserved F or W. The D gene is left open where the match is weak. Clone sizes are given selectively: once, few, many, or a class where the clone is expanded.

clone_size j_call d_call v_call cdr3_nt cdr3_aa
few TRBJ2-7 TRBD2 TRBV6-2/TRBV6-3 TGTGCCAGCAGTTACTCACCCTGGGGGAGGGCATCCTCTTGGGAGCAGTACTTC CASSYSPWGRASSWEQYF
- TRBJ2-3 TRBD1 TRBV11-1 TGTGCCAGCAGCTTACAGGGGGCTACCACAGATACGCAGTATTTT CASSLQGATTDTQYF
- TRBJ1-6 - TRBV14 TGTGCCAGCAGCCAAGTATATGGGGCGAGTTCACCCCTCCACTTT CASSQVYGASSPLHF
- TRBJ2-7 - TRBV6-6 TGTGCCAGCAGTTCTTCTTCCTACGAGCAGTACTTC CASSSSSYEQYF
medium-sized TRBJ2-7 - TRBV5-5 TGTGCCAGCAGCTTGGCCCACCTCGACTTGCCGGGAGAGAGGTACGAGCAGTACTTC CASSLAHLDLPGERYEQYF
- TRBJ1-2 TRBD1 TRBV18 TGTGCCAGCTCACCCAGGGGGCAAGGCTATGGCTACACCTTC CASSPRGQGYGYTF
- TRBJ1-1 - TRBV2 TGTGCCAGTAAACGGCTGGACACTGAAGCTTTCTTT CASKRLDTEAFF
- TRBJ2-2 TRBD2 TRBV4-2 TGTGCCAGCAGCCAAGAGTCCACTAGCGTGAACACCGGGGAGCTGTTTTTT CASSQESTSVNTGELFF
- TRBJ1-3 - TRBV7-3 TGTGCCAGCAGCTTAAAGGGCCCCCCAGGAAACACCATATATTTT CASSLKGPPGNTIYF
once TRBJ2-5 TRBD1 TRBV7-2 TGTGCCAGCAGCTCCGGGACAGGGGGTGAGACCCAGTACTTC CASSSGTGGETQYF
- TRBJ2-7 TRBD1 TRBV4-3 TGCGCCAGCAGCCCAGGGACAGCCGGAATCGAGCAGTACTTC CASSPGTAGIEQYF
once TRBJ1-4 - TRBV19 TGTGCCAGTAGTATCGGGACCCAGAGGGAAAAACTGTTTTTT CASSIGTQREKLFF
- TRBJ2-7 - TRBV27 TGTGCCAGCAGTTTGGGACCGGGTCGGGCCTACGAGCAGTACTTC CASSLGPGRAYEQYF
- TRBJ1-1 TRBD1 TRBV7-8 TGTGCCAGCAGCATACAGGGGAAAATGAACACTGAAGCTTTCTTT CASSIQGKMNTEAFF
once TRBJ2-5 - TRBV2 TGTGCCAGCAGTTACACGGGGTTGCAGTACTTC CASSYTGLQYF
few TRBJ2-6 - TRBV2 TGTGCCAGCAGAAAACAGGGCCTTGGGGCCAACGTCCTGACTTTC CASRKQGLGANVLTF
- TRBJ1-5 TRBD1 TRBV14 TGTGCCAGCAGCGCGGGACAGGCTAGCAATCAGCCCCAGCATTTT CASSAGQASNQPQHF
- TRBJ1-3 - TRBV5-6 TGTGCCAGCAGCCCCGATACCGGGCGCTCTGGAAACACCATATATTTT CASSPDTGRSGNTIYF
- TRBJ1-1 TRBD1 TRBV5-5 TGTGCCAGCAGCTTGTGGGGGACAGGGGACACTGAAGCTTTCTTT CASSLWGTGDTEAFF
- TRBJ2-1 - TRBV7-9 TGTGCCAGCAGCTTAGCAGGCGGTGAGCAGTTCTTC CASSLAGGEQFF
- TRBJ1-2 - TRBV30 TGTGCCTGGAGTTCATACAGGGCGGGTGAGGGCGGAGATGGCTACACCTTC CAWSSYRAGEGGDGYTF
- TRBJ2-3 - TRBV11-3 TGTGCCAGCAGCTTAGTCTTCAGCACAGATACGCAGTATTTT CASSLVFSTDTQYF
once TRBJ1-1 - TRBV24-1 TGTGCCACCAGGCAGGGTTCATACACTGAAGCTTTCTTT CATRQGSYTEAFF
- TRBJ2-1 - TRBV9 TGTGCCAGCAGCGTAGAGGAAGTCTACAATGAGCAGTTCTTC CASSVEEVYNEQFF
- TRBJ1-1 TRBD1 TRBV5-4 TGTGCCAGCAGCCCTAGACAGGGGGCGAACACTGAAGCTTTCTTT CASSPRQGANTEAFF
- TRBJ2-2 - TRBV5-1 TGCGCCAGCAGCAGGGACGGCAACACCGGGGAGCTGTTTTTT CASSRDGNTGELFF